The sequence of this TCR beta chain was determined in a study of blood T cells in healthy people across ages (dated by TCRdb to the mid-2010s). For the wider study: Template switching captured roughly one uniquely barcoded TCR beta cDNA molecule per two T cells in model experiments. To avoid experimental bias, donors of different ages were randomly spread across the sequencing lanes. Two additional independent replicas of 1 million unique cDNA reads from the same blood draw were analyzed for two donors (one aged 18 to 29 and one aged 80 or older). The donors were split into four age groups: young (average around 15 years), middle-aged (roughly 39), aged (approximately 59) and long-lived (82). Using deep sequencing normalized with unique cDNA molecular identifiers, the study measured how TCR beta repertoire diversity changes with age.

Systemically healthy Caucasian individuals from Russia, over 30 in total and aged roughly 6 to 90 years, were included as donors. Roughly 10 milliliters of peripheral blood were collected from each donor into EDTA-treated Vacutainer tubes. Ficoll-Paque density-gradient centrifugation was used to isolate PBMCs, with at least 6.5 million per sample. Total RNA was extracted from PBMCs with Trizol reagent, with at least 6 micrograms obtained per sample. For every donor, flow cytometry on a PBMC aliquot measured the percentage of naive CD45RAhigh/CD27high T cells. Study-wide findings and limitations: Bulk unsorted PBMC profiling prevented conclusive comparison of naive and antigen-experienced compartments. Compared with the aged group, the long-lived group had more naive CD4+ T cells, fewer expanded clones and increased TCR diversity, a pattern suggesting age selection. A strong correlation was found between observed TCR beta diversity and the percentage of naive T cells measured by flow cytometry. Estimates of total diversity based on one million sequenced T cells were considered lower bounds and underestimates. Because the CMV infection status of the donors was unknown, age-related changes in expanded clonotypes may potentially have been confounded. Observed TCR beta diversity per million T cells fell roughly linearly with age, and a significant reduction was already apparent by age roughly 40.

Libraries were made using 5' RACE. A second roughly 7 to 11 cycle PCR used a sample-barcoded 5' primer and a J-beta primer mix. A template-switch 5' adaptor carrying 12 random nucleotides introduced a unique molecular identifier onto each TCR beta cDNA molecule. Each sample yielded at least 2.5 million CDR3-containing paired-end reads. First-strand cDNA was synthesized from all RNA with the Mint cDNA synthesis kit, primed by a TRBC-specific oligonucleotide. Following uracil-DNA glycosylase treatment, all cDNA underwent a first 18-cycle PCR with the universal primers M1SS and BC2_uni_R. Under the source paper's analysis protocol: For normalization, 1 million high-quality reads were randomly selected from each sample, with every read carrying a distinct molecular identifier. Reads with shared molecular identifiers were discarded instead of being binned into consensus sequences. MiTCR, set to a Q25 quality threshold and the strictest error-elimination algorithm, was used for CDR3 identification, clonotype clustering and error correction. A nonparametric unseen species model using Euler transformation provided a lower-bound estimate of total TCR beta diversity. TCRdb redid the processing of the public reads, applying fastp at Q25 and MiXCR, and retained in-frame beta chains. Each CDR3 protein gets just one entry, which takes the most common genes and DNA from the rows behind it. In this record, the V and J calls reflect TCRdb's handling and not the investigators' own analysis. Recorded for this sample are around 1,800,000 distinct CDR3 sequences; roughly two fifths of them occurred a single time. The ten largest make up under 25% of the sample.

A remark on this clonotype: Its antigen remains undetermined. Base qualities were left out, and no much larger clone turns up one base away.

The CDR3 covers 16 residues, taking in both the cysteine and the phenylalanine. Only the CDR3 DNA is retained, 48 bases long and in frame from the first base. The V and J ends are trimmed by 3 bases and 0 bases, leaving 13 bases between them. The germline V gene sets CDR1 to KGHSH and CDR2 to LQKENI. The receptor chain draws on TRBV18 and TRBJ2-3; no D gene call is confident. The TCR sequence derives from a human donor in good health. Input material: blood. The encoded CDR3 is CASSPYGQESTDTQYF. The DNA sequence is given as TGTGCCAGCTCACCGTATGGGCAGGAGAGCACAGATACGCAGTATTTT. Supplemented by the reference TRBV18 and TRBJ2-3 proteins around the CDR3, the complete variable domain is NAGVMQNPRHLVRRRGQEARLRCSPMKGHSHVYWYRQLPEEGLKFMVYLQKENIIDESGMPKERFSAEFPKEGPSILRIQQVVRGDSAAYFCASSPYGQESTDTQYFGPGTRLTVL.